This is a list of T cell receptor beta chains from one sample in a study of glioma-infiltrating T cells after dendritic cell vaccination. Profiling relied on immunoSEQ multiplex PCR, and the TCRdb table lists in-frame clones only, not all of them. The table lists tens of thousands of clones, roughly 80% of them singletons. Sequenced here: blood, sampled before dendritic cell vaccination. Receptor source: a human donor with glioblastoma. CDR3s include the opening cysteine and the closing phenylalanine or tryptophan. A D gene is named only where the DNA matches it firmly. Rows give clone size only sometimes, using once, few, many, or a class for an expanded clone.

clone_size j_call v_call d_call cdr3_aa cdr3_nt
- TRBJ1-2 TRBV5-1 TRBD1 CASSGGQPGDFYTF TGCGCCAGCAGCGGGGGACAGCCCGGGGACTTCTACACCTTC
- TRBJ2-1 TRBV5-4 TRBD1 CASSARQGSSYNEQFF TGTGCCAGCAGCGCCAGACAGGGGAGCTCCTACAATGAGCAGTTCTTC
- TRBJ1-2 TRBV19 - CASPAGANYGYTF TGTGCCAGCCCGGCAGGGGCTAACTATGGCTACACCTTC
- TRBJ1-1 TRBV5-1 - CASSLVPGSTEAFF TGCGCCAGCAGCTTGGTTCCGGGAAGCACTGAAGCTTTCTTT
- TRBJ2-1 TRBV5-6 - CASSLGVNEQFF TGTGCCAGCAGTCTAGGTGTCAATGAGCAGTTCTTC
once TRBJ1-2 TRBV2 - CASRGLQGFYGYTF TGTGCCAGCAGGGGCCTACAGGGATTCTATGGCTACACCTTC
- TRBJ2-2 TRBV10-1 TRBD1 CASSENRGNTGELFF TGCGCCAGCAGTGAGAACAGGGGAAACACCGGGGAGCTGTTTTTT
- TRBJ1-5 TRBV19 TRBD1 CASSRDSSYSNQPQHF TGTGCCAGTAGCCGGGACAGCTCTTATAGCAATCAGCCCCAGCATTTT
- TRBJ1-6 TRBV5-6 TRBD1 CASSTLDRADSPLHF TGTGCCAGCAGCACCCTGGACAGGGCAGACTCACCCCTCCACTTT
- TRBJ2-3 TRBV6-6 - CASSYIEGTDTQYF TGTGCCAGCAGTTACATCGAGGGCACAGATACGCAGTATTTT
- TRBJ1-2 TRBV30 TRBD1 CVILRQGHSGYGYTF TGTGTCATACTTCGACAGGGCCATTCTGGGTATGGCTACACCTTC
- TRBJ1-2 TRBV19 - CASSISEDSRNTF TGTGCCAGTAGTATCTCCGAGGACAGCAGGAACACCTTC
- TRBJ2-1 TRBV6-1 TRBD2 CASEPKDGREQFF TGTGCCAGCGAACCCAAAGACGGGAGGGAGCAGTTCTTC